The 24 T cell receptor beta chains in this list originate from one sample, sequenced in a study of T cells in Graves' hyperthyroidism and ophthalmopathy. Amplified TCR beta CDR3 regions derived from RNA transcripts. The TCR CDR3 first-round RT-PCR relied on the HTBI primer set. Each CDR3 protein is one row after TCRdb ran MiXCR on the multiplex PCR reads. The sample holds 75,000 to 100,000 distinct CDR3 sequences, approximately 40% seen once. The material sequenced was peripheral blood or thyroid tissue (not recorded which). These receptors all stem from a woman in her 30s with Graves' hyperthyroidism.

The chain carries TRBV28 and TRBJ2-7; D gene ambiguous. There are 14 residues in the CDR3. Germline values: CDR1 MDHEN, CDR2 SYDVKM. Trimming removed 6 bases at V and 0 bases at J, with 12 bases between. The CDR3 spells CASSAEHNSYEQYF. CDR3 nucleotides: TGTGCCAGCAGCGCTGAGCACAACTCCTACGAGCAGTACTTC.

The J gene is TRBJ1-3, the V gene TRBV7-9; maybe TRBD1 (5 bases). The CDR3 totals 13 residues. Germline loops: CDR1 SEHNR, CDR2 FQNEAQ (reference sequence). V lost 10 bases and J 7 bases, leaving 17 bases between the germline ends. The CDR3 is CATRTREGNTIYF. CDR3 coding DNA: TGTGCCACCCGGACAAGGGAGGGGAACACCATATATTTT. The whole variable domain, filled in from reference TRBV7-9 and TRBJ1-3, reads DTGVSQNPRHKITKRGQNVTFRCDPISEHNRLYWYRQTLGQGPEFLTYFQNEAQLEKSRLLSDRFSAERPKGSFSTLEIQRTEQGDSAMYLCATRTREGNTIYFGEGSWLTVV.

With regard to this clonotype: The junction departs from germline at one end; a sequencing error may be responsible. The rearrangement joins TRBV10-3 to TRBJ2-7, with D perhaps being TRBD1 or TRBD2 (5 bases each). In germline, CDR1 is ENHRY, CDR2 SYGVKD. The CDR3 is 12 residues long. The CDR3 nucleotides read TGTGCCATCGGCTTGGGGGTCTACGAACAGTACTTC. Translated, it gives CAIGLGVYEQYF.

The J gene is TRBJ2-5, the V gene TRBV7-9, with D maybe TRBD2 (5 bases). This CDR3 comprises 13 residues. With 5 bases removed from V and 6 bases from J, the gap between germline ends came to 13 bases. Germline CDR1 and CDR2: SEHNR and FQNEAQ (reference sequence). The CDR3 sequence is CASSPPPGKTQYF. The CDR3 DNA reads TGTGCCAGCAGCCCCCCCCCGGGGAAGACCCAGTACTTC.

This clonotype was recorded many times. The rearrangement joins TRBV7-9 to TRBJ1-6; D ambiguous. CDR3 length: 15 residues. Germline V gene lookup returns CDR1 SEHNR and CDR2 FQNEAQ (reference sequence). Trimming shortened V by 3 bases and J by 6 bases, and 12 bases separated the two germline ends. The CDR3 here is CASSFSYGINSPLHF. In nucleotides, the CDR3 is TGTGCCAGCAGCTTTTCATACGGGATTAATTCACCCCTCCACTTT.

This clonotype was detected many times. V gene TRBV15 combines with J gene TRBJ1-2; D gene ambiguous. Trimming took off 0 bases at V and 2 bases at J, with 4 bases between the two ends. The germline V gene encodes CDR1 LNHNV and CDR2 YYDKDF (reference sequence). The CDR3 consists of 13 residues. This chain's CDR3 is CATSRDRNYGYTF. The CDR3 DNA sequence: TGTGCCACCAGCAGAGACCGCAACTATGGCTACACCTTC.

With respect to this clonotype: Compared with germline, one end of the junction differs, possibly owing to a read error. This chain uses TRBV13 with TRBJ2-7; either TRBD1 or TRBD2 may fit D (6 bases each). Germline-derived CDR1 and CDR2 are PRHDT and FYEKMQ (reference sequence). The CDR3 runs 15 residues. DNA for the CDR3: TGTGCCAGCAGCGTAGGGGGGAGCGGGCACTACGAGCAGTACTTC. Encoded protein: CASSVGGSGHYEQYF.

The table lists this clonotype with many counts. This chain connects TRBV7-2 to TRBJ1-5; D is uncertain. The CDR3 has 12 residues. CDR1 is SGHTA, CDR2 FQGNSA, per germline. Trimming left V 1 base short and J 11 bases short, with 9 bases between. The CDR3: CASSLGGGTQHF. For the CDR3, the DNA is TGTGCCAGCAGCTTAGGGGGTGGGACCCAGCATTTT.

CDR3 DNA sequence: TGCAGTGCAAGAAGGCTAGCGGGAGACGAGACCCAGTACTTC. This gives the protein CSARRLAGDETQYF. The chain combines TRBV20-1 with TRBJ2-5; 10 nucleotides agree with TRBD2. Germline CDR1 reads DFQATT; CDR2 reads SNEGSKA (reference sequence). This CDR3 comprises 14 residues. Trimming removed 6 bases from V and 5 bases from J; junction bases left unmatched: 9.

In its sample, this clonotype was seen many times. The gene calls are TRBV19 and TRBJ2-2, with D perhaps TRBD1 (6 bases). Germline-derived CDR1 and CDR2 are LNHDA and SQIVND (reference sequence). There are 16 residues in the CDR3. V was shortened by 10 bases and J by 1 base, with 19 bases between the two germline ends. CDR3 DNA: TGTGCCACCTATAAGGGGTTCAGGGGGAACACCGGGGAGCTGTTTTTT. It translates to CATYKGFRGNTGELFF.

This clonotype appeared many times. The chain uses TRBV2 and TRBJ1-5, with D perhaps matching TRBD1 (6 bases). The CDR3 runs 12 residues. The germline gives CDR1 SNHLY, CDR2 FYNNEI. V was pared by 5 bases and J by 7 bases, with 9 bases between. As DNA, the CDR3 is TGTGCCAGCAGTCTGGACAGCCAGCCCCAGCATTTT. Translation gives CASSLDSQPQHF.

The CDR3 here is CASSNRDRGAETQYF. CDR3 coding DNA: TGTGCCAGCAGCAACCGGGACCGCGGGGCAGAGACCCAGTACTTC. The rearrangement joins TRBV7-8 to TRBJ2-5, with a tentative D call TRBD2 (6 bases). Trimming stripped 5 bases from V and 4 bases from J, with 17 bases between. Per the germline V gene, CDR1 is SGHVS and CDR2 is FQNEAQ. The CDR3 is made up of 15 amino acids. Full variable domain (outside the CDR3, taken from reference TRBV7-8 and TRBJ2-5): GAGVSQSPRYKVAKRGQDVALRCDPISGHVSLFWYQQALGQGPEFLTYFQNEAQLDKSGLPSDRFFAERPEGSVSTLKIQRTQQEDSAVYLCASSNRDRGAETQYFGPGTRLLVL.

This chain uses TRBV2 with TRBJ1-2, with 7 bases lining up with TRBD1. The CDR3 loop spans 13 amino acids. Germline CDR1 SNHLY, CDR2 FYNNEI. V shed 8 bases and J 3 bases; nucleotides not matched to a gene: 6. The CDR3 region is CASPRDSHYGYTF. In nucleotides, the CDR3 is TGTGCCAGCCCCCGGGACAGTCACTATGGCTACACCTTC.

In its sample, this clonotype was seen once. The chain links TRBV7-9 to TRBJ1-2, with TRBD1 matching 11 bases. The CDR3 is 15 residues long. Looked up from germline, CDR1 is SEHNR and CDR2 is FQNEAQ (reference sequence). The ends lost 3 bases at V and 8 bases at J; junction bases unmatched: 8. DNA of the CDR3: TGTGCCAGCAGCTTGAACCCCGGGACAGGGGGAGGCTACACCTTC. This translates into CASSLNPGTGGGYTF.

This clonotype was detected ten times or more. The genes are TRBV20-1 and TRBJ1-1; unclear D gene. The CDR3 loop spans 14 amino acids. The germline gives CDR1 DFQATT, CDR2 SNEGSKA (reference sequence). The ends were cut back, 3 bases at V and 6 bases at J, with 17 bases in the middle. The chain's CDR3 is CSASRDVPTAEAFF. The CDR3 bases are TGCAGTGCTAGTCGTGATGTGCCCACGGCTGAAGCTTTCTTT.

This clonotype has ten or more counts. The V call is TRBV10-3, the J call TRBJ1-5; no firm D call. The length of the CDR3 is 13 residues. Germline lookup yields CDR1 ENHRY and CDR2 SYGVKD. The V gene lost 2 bases and the J gene lost 8 bases, with 10 bases spanning the gap. This chain's CDR3 is CAISEIRGEPQHF. CDR3 in DNA: TGTGCCATCAGTGAGATACGGGGAGAGCCCCAGCATTTT.

This clonotype was counted ten times or more. The chain is built from TRBV12-3 or TRBV12-4 and TRBJ1-2; 8 bases map to TRBD1. Trimming took 5 bases from V and 5 from J; bases not matched to a gene: 7. The CDR3 covers 14 residues. CDR3 in amino acids: CASSRTGMGYGYTF. The CDR3 region has the DNA TGTGCCAGCAGTAGGACAGGGATGGGATATGGCTACACCTTC.

The chain has TRBV29-1 and TRBJ2-6; D is possibly TRBD1 (5 bases). This CDR3 comprises 14 residues. Trimming took 6 bases from V and 0 from J, leaving 9 bases between them. The germline V gene has CDR1 SQVTM and CDR2 ANQGSEA. CDR3 nucleotides: TGCAGCGTCCCCCAGGGCTCTGGGGCCAACGTCCTGACTTTC. This codes for CSVPQGSGANVLTF.

As regards this clonotype: A much larger clone is a single base away; this may be a read error. The chain uses TRBV24-1 and TRBJ2-2, with unresolved D. The germline V gene encodes CDR1 KGHDR and CDR2 SFDVKD. The length of the CDR3 is 12 residues. CDR3 amino acids: CASSSFTRELFF. DNA for the CDR3: TGTGCCAGCAGTTCGTTCACCAGGGAGCTGTTTTTT.

The rearrangement links TRBV15 to TRBJ2-6; D tentatively reads TRBD1 or TRBD2 (5 bases each). Germline V CDR1 and CDR2: LNHNV, YYDKDF (reference sequence). CDR3 length: 18 amino acids. The germline V and J ends were trimmed by 3 bases and 4 bases, with 19 bases remaining between them. Here the CDR3 DNA reads TGTGCCACCAGCAGCTTAATGGGCTCGGGGCTAGGGGCCAACGTCCTGACTTTC. Its translation: CATSSLMGSGLGANVLTF. Filled out from reference TRBV15 and TRBJ2-6, the complete variable domain reads DAMVIQNPRYQVTQFGKPVTLSCSQTLNHNVMYWYQQKSSQAPKLLFHYYDKDFNNEADTPDNFQSRRPNTSFCFLDIRSPGLGDTAMYLCATSSLMGSGLGANVLTFGAGSRLTVL.

This clonotype was detected many times. The rearrangement uses TRBV19 and TRBJ1-3; D is uncertain. The CDR3 sequence is 16 residues long. Germline CDR1 reads LNHDA; CDR2 reads SQIVND (reference sequence). With 1 base removed from V and 0 bases from J, the gap between germline ends came to 10 bases. The CDR3 region has the DNA TGTGCCAGTAGTATAGTACCGGGAGCCTCTGGAAACACCATATATTTT. Translating gives CASSIVPGASGNTIYF.

In the case of this clonotype: This may come from a read error, since a much larger clone is one base off. V is TRBV18 and J is TRBJ1-3, with no clear D. Germline loops: CDR1 KGHSH, CDR2 LQKENI. The CDR3 is made up of 15 amino acids. CDR3 in DNA: TGTGCCAGCTCGCCTCCCTACGATTCTGGAAGCACCATATATTTT. It specifies CASSPPYDSGSTIYF.

This clonotype was seen many times. Because the CDR3 is missing its conserved closing phenylalanine or tryptophan, this is likely a read error. No DNA is shown, since the ends of the CDR3 on it are uncertain; the CDR3 is the one TCRdb lists. The CDR3 sequence is CASSLYSLD. The rearrangement uses TRBV28 and TRBJ2-7. In germline, CDR1 is MDHEN, CDR2 SYDVKM. The CDR3 is 9 amino acids in total, end residues counted.

This clonotype was counted ten times or more. The rearrangement joins TRBV5-1 to TRBJ2-7, with 8 nucleotides matching TRBD1. CDR1 SGHRS and CDR2 YFSETQ come from the germline V gene. The CDR3 length is 17 residues. Unmatched junction bases numbered 10, after V lost 2 bases and J lost 0 bases. The CDR3 sequence: CASSLQSGTGRSYEQYF. The CDR3 DNA follows: TGCGCCAGCAGCTTACAATCCGGGACAGGCCGCTCCTACGAGCAGTACTTC. The full variable domain, rest sourced from reference TRBV5-1 and TRBJ2-7, is KAGVTQTPRYLIKTRGQQVTLSCSPISGHRSVSWYQQTPGQGLQFLFEYFSETQRNKGNFPGRFSGRQFSNSRSEMNVSTLELGDSALYLCASSLQSGTGRSYEQYFGPGTRLTVT.